This TCR beta chain was obtained from a study of CD8+ T cells in alopecia areata. Study-level points and caveats: A large proportion of expanded lesional clones were detected persisting in scalp and blood during tofacitinib. For lesional scalp, especially alopecia totalis/universalis, clonality was higher than in normal scalp.

CDR1 LGHNA and CDR2 YSLEER come from the germline V gene. CDR3 size: 16 residues. Unmatched junction bases numbered 7, after V lost 3 bases and J lost 1 base. A word on this clone: Its antigen is as yet unknown.

TCR sequencing used cDNA made by reverse transcription of extracted RNA. Sequencing was performed with immunoSEQ multiplex PCR; in TCRdb, only in-frame clones are kept and a portion is missing. The data contain some 190,000 clones, approximately 72% of them seen just once; the ten biggest clones take up around 1.2%. Treatment: oral pan-JAK inhibitor, 5-10 mg twice daily. The TCR comes from a human donor with alopecia areata. Sequencing was performed on CD4+ T cells sorted from blood, taken at approximately week 44, from a patient treated with tofacitinib. J is TRBJ2-3 and V is TRBV4-3, with 7 bases fitting TRBD1. CDR3 bases: TGCGCCAGCAGCCAGGCCCCGGACAGGCGCACAGATACGCAGTATTTT. This translates into CASSQAPDRRTDTQYF.